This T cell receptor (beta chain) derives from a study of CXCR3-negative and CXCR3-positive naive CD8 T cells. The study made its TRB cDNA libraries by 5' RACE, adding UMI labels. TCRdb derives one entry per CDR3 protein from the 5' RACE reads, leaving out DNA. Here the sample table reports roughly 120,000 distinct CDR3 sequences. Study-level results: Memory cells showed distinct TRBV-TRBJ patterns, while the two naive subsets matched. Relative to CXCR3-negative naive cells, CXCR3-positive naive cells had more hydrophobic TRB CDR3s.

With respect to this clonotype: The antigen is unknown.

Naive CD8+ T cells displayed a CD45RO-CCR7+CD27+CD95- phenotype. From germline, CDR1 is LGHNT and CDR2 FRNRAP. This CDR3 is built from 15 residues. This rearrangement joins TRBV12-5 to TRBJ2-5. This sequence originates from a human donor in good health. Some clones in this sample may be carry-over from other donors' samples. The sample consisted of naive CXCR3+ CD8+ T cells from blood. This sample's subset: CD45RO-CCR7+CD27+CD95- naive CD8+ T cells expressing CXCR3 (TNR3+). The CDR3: CASGLVQGFQETQYF.